The 31 T cell receptor beta chains given below trace back to one sample, sequenced in a study of regulatory T cells in long-lasting Graves disease. TCR beta libraries were built with iRepertoire HTBI primers and Arm-PCR of CDR3 regions. TCRdb passed the multiplex PCR reads through MiXCR, listing each CDR3 protein once. Of roughly 360,000 distinct CDR3 sequences listed, roughly 23% were seen once; the top ten hold about 27%. Time point indicated: persistent/refractory GD, antithyroid drugs over 5 years with positive TRAb. Researchers made the TCR library from RNA that was extracted from PBMCs. This specimen was peripheral blood mononuclear cells (PBMCs), taken when the disease was refractory, from a patient treated with antithyroid drugs. These receptor sequences come from a woman aged 40-49 years with Graves disease.

About this clonotype: At one of its ends the junction is not consistent with the germline gene, which may arise from a read error. The chain couples TRBV9 to TRBJ2-2; 7 positions match TRBD2. Germline loops: CDR1 SGDLS, CDR2 YYNGEE. CDR3 length: 16 amino acids. The CDR3 DNA reads as TGCGCCAGCAGTGGGATGCTAGCGGAGACCACCGGGGAGCTGTTTTTT. It yields the protein CASSGMLAETTGELFF.

This clonotype was counted at least ten times. The V call is TRBV28, the J call TRBJ1-5; D may be TRBD1 (5 bases). Germline loops: CDR1 MDHEN, CDR2 SYDVKM. This CDR3 is built from 24 residues. With 5 bases removed from V and 1 base from J, the gap between germline ends came to 39 bases. The CDR3 reads CASSPPYVIQLRGSKEGSNQPQHF. The CDR3 DNA is TGTGCCAGCAGTCCCCCTTACGTAATCCAGCTGAGGGGAAGCAAGGAAGGGAGCAATCAGCCCCAGCATTTT.

This clonotype was picked up one time. This chain links TRBV25-1 with TRBJ1-1; D gene ambiguous. The CDR3 is 17 amino acids. Per the germline V gene, CDR1 is MGHDK and CDR2 is SYGVNS. V was trimmed by 2 bases and J by 3 bases, leaving 19 bases between them. This CDR3 is CASSETLGGDEDTEAFF. In nucleotides, the CDR3 is TGTGCCAGCAGTGAAACTTTGGGAGGCGATGAGGACACTGAAGCTTTCTTT.

This clonotype was seen ten or more times. This chain uses TRBV28 with TRBJ2-7; 10 bases are a match to TRBD1. The CDR3 contains 18 residues. Losses at the gene ends were 9 bases for V and 0 bases for J; bases not matched to a gene: 17. Germline V gives CDR1 MDHEN, CDR2 SYDVKM. CDR3 DNA sequence: TGTGCCAGAATAACCGGGACAGGGGACAGCGGGAGCTCCTACGAGCAGTACTTC. Its protein is CARITGTGDSGSSYEQYF.

This clonotype has only a few counts. The chain has TRBV5-1 and TRBJ2-2, with D possibly matching TRBD2 (7 bases). The CDR3 spans 16 residues. CDR1 and CDR2 from the germline V gene are SGHRS and YFSETQ. The chain's CDR3 is CATSLGGRVRVGELFF. The DNA of the CDR3 is TGCGCAACCAGCTTGGGGGGGCGTGTCCGTGTCGGGGAGCTGTTTTTT.

In the case of this clonotype: Being one base from a much bigger clone, this may be a read error. The chain recombines TRBV3-1 with TRBJ2-5, with 7 bases matching TRBD2. This CDR3 spans 14 amino acids. V trimming: 4 bases; J trimming: 5 bases; junction bases outside the gene matches: 7. CDR1 and CDR2 (germline): LGHDT, YNNKEL (reference sequence). CDR3 sequence reads: CASSRGNGRETQYF. The CDR3 coding sequence is TGTGCCAGCAGCCGAGGAAACGGGAGGGAGACCCAGTACTTC.

The chain carries TRBV7-8 and TRBJ2-3; 8 bases line up with TRBD1. The V gene's germline CDR1 is SGHVS and CDR2 FQNEAQ. This CDR3 contains 15 residues. The ends lost 2 bases at V and 5 bases at J; junction bases unmatched: 6. The CDR3 reads CASSLLQGAGDTQYF. The DNA for the CDR3 is TGTGCCAGCAGCTTACTGCAGGGGGCCGGAGATACGCAGTATTTT.

Only a few counts were recorded for this clonotype. The chain links TRBV6-1 to TRBJ2-7, with TRBD2 matching 11 bases. Germline V gene lookup returns CDR1 MNHNS and CDR2 SASEGT. Trimming at V came to 5 bases and at J to 2 bases, leaving 8 bases not matched to a gene. CDR3 length: 16 residues. For the CDR3, the DNA is TGTGCCAGCAGTAGAGTTTTTAGCGGGAGGGCCTACGAGCAGTACTTC. Protein sequence: CASSRVFSGRAYEQYF.

This clonotype was seen only a few times. This chain uses TRBV12-3 or TRBV12-4 with TRBJ1-1; D is unclear. With 3 bases removed from V and 4 bases from J, the gap between germline ends came to 12 bases. This CDR3 spans 14 amino acids. CDR3: CASSFPTAGTEAFF. The CDR3, as DNA: TGTGCCAGCAGTTTCCCGACCGCGGGCACTGAAGCTTTCTTT.

The chain links TRBV5-4 to TRBJ2-5; D is ambiguous. The germline gives CDR1 SGHNT, CDR2 YYREEE (reference sequence). The CDR3 totals 12 residues. With 5 bases removed from V and 0 bases from J, the gap between germline ends came to 5 bases. The CDR3 DNA is TGTGCCAGCAGTGTGTACCAAGAGACCCAGTACTTC. Translation: CASSVYQETQYF.

This clonotype occurred a few times. The chain combines TRBV30 with TRBJ2-5; D possibly corresponds to TRBD2 (7 bases). CDR3 length: 14 amino acids. Germline CDR1 and CDR2: GTSNPN and SVGIG (reference sequence). With 4 bases removed from V and 2 bases from J, the gap between germline ends came to 14 bases. The chain's CDR3 is CAWTRGGFQETQYF. CDR3 in DNA: TGTGCCTGGACTAGGGGGGGCTTTCAAGAGACCCAGTACTTC.

This clonotype was recorded many times. The genes are TRBV29-1 and TRBJ2-7; 7 nucleotides align to TRBD2. The germline CDR1 and CDR2 sequences are SQVTM and ANQGSEA. The CDR3 loop spans 14 amino acids. V shed 5 bases, J shed 3 bases, and the junction held 10 bases outside the gene matches. CDR3 nucleotides: TGCAGCGTTCCCATGGGAGGGAACCTCTACGAGCAGTACTTC. Amino acids: CSVPMGGNLYEQYF.

At least ten counts were recorded for this clonotype. This chain links TRBV6-4 with TRBJ1-1, with D uncertain. This CDR3 spans 13 amino acids. Deletions cut 3 bases from V and 4 bases from J, with 9 bases between. Germline V gives CDR1 MRHNA, CDR2 SNTAGT. CDR3 nucleotide sequence: TGTGCCAGCAGTGAACAGACGGGCACTGAAGCTTTCTTT. Translation: CASSEQTGTEAFF.

The chain recombines TRBV4-1 with TRBJ1-5; D perhaps matches TRBD1 (5 bases). The germline V and J ends were trimmed by 8 bases and 4 bases, with 15 bases remaining between them. This CDR3 has 14 amino acids. Germline CDR1 is MGHRA and CDR2 is YSYEKL. The CDR3 DNA sequence: TGCGCCAGCGGGTTGGGGGGAGGAAATCAGCCCCAGCATTTT. Encoded protein: CASGLGGGNQPQHF.

The V gene is TRBV28, the J gene TRBJ2-1, with 11 bases lining up with TRBD2. Per germline, CDR1 MDHEN and CDR2 SYDVKM. After removal of 2 bases from V and 0 bases from J, the junction contained 12 bases not matched to a gene. The CDR3 has 20 amino acids. CDR3 bases: TGTGCCAGCAGTTTAAGGAGGCTAGCGGGAGGCCCTAGCTCCTACAATGAGCAGTTCTTC. Protein sequence: CASSLRRLAGGPSSYNEQFF.

Notes on this clonotype: A much larger clone differs from this one at a single base, so this may be a read error. CDR3 DNA: TGTGCCAGCAGTCCAATGCAGGGCCTCCGGTACTTC. Protein product: CASSPMQGLRYF. The chain has TRBV12-3 or TRBV12-4 and TRBJ2-7, with D possibly TRBD1 on 5 matching bases. CDR3 length: 12 residues. V was shortened by 5 bases and J by 12 bases, with 17 bases between the two germline ends.

This chain links TRBV9 with TRBJ1-2, with D tentatively TRBD1 (6 bases). Germline loops: CDR1 SGDLS, CDR2 YYNGEE. V was trimmed by 3 bases and J by 3 bases, leaving 18 bases between them. The CDR3 consists of 16 residues. CDR3 loop: CASSGTRDKVDYGYTF. The CDR3 nucleotides are TGTGCCAGCAGCGGGACTCGGGACAAGGTAGACTATGGCTACACCTTC. Supplemented by reference TRBV9 and TRBJ1-2, the full variable domain reads DSGVTQTPKHLITATGQRVTLRCSPRSGDLSVYWYQQSLDQGLQFLIQYYNGEERAKGNILERFSAQQFPDLHSELNLSSLELGDSALYFCASSGTRDKVDYGYTFGSGTRLTVV.

This clonotype was observed many times. The genes are TRBV27 and TRBJ2-5, with 7 bases matching TRBD2. Trimming took 5 bases from V and 5 from J; bases not matched to a gene: 14. The germline V gene encodes CDR1 MNHEY and CDR2 SMNVEV (reference sequence). This CDR3 spans 16 amino acids. CDR3: CASSPPGSGILETQYF. The CDR3, as DNA: TGTGCCAGCAGTCCCCCTGGGAGCGGGATTTTGGAGACCCAGTACTTC.

The rearrangement uses TRBV6-2 or TRBV6-3 and TRBJ2-1, with D possibly TRBD1 on 6 matching bases. In germline, CDR1 is MNHEY, CDR2 SVGEGT. The CDR3 extends over 10 amino acids. Trimming removed 8 bases at V and 13 bases at J, with 12 bases between. CDR3 coding DNA: TGTGCCAGCGGACGGGACACCCAGTTCTTC. Its protein product is CASGRDTQFF.

This chain uses TRBV7-9 with TRBJ2-7, with TRBD1 as a possible D gene (5 bases). The CDR3 runs 18 residues. V was cut by 5 bases and J by 6 bases, with 29 bases left in between. Germline CDR1 SEHNR, CDR2 FQNEAQ (reference sequence). CDR3 sequence: CASSDPEMWLLGAGEQYF. The CDR3 DNA is TGTGCCAGCAGCGACCCCGAAATGTGGTTATTAGGGGCCGGCGAGCAGTACTTC. Drawing the rest from reference TRBV7-9 and TRBJ2-7, the complete variable domain is DTGVSQNPRHKITKRGQNVTFRCDPISEHNRLYWYRQTLGQGPEFLTYFQNEAQLEKSRLLSDRFSAERPKGSFSTLEIQRTEQGDSAMYLCASSDPEMWLLGAGEQYFGPGTRLTVT.

The chain couples TRBV20-1 to TRBJ1-4; D remains ambiguous. V dropped 0 bases and J dropped 6 bases, with 14 bases sitting between them. Germline CDR1 reads DFQATT; CDR2 reads SNEGSKA (reference sequence). This CDR3 has 15 residues. The CDR3 DNA reads TGCAGTGCTAGAGACCGCTTTCTATTGGATGAAAAACTGTTTTTT. Translated, it gives CSARDRFLLDEKLFF.

V is TRBV13 and J is TRBJ1-4, with D possibly matching TRBD1 (6 bases). Trimming took 4 bases from V and 5 from J, leaving 17 bases between them. The germline V gene has CDR1 PRHDT and CDR2 FYEKMQ (reference sequence). CDR3 size: 16 residues. The CDR3 is CASSSTTGSGNEKLFF. CDR3 nucleotides: TGTGCCAGCAGCTCCACTACAGGGTCCGGAAATGAAAAACTGTTTTTT.

Many counts were recorded for this clonotype. The CDR3 is CASSPQYSNQPQHF. In DNA form, the CDR3 reads TGTGCCAGCAGCCCCCAATACAGCAATCAGCCCCAGCATTTT. This rearrangement joins TRBV28 to TRBJ1-5, with unresolved D. V lost 6 bases and J lost 1, with 10 bases in between. The CDR3 runs to 14 residues. Germline CDR1 and CDR2: MDHEN and SYDVKM.

A word on this clonotype: A much more abundant neighbour one base away suggests this may be a read error. Without the conserved terminal phenylalanine or tryptophan, this CDR3 likely stems from a read error. The chain couples TRBV13 to TRBJ2-5, with D possibly being TRBD1 (6 bases). The CDR3 extends over 13 amino acids. The germline V and J ends were trimmed by 5 bases and 2 bases, with 9 bases remaining between them. Germline CDR1 is PRHDT and CDR2 is FYEKMQ (reference sequence). The CDR3 DNA sequence: TGTGCCAGCAGCCAGGGGAGTCAAGAGACCCAGTACCTC. This translates into CASSQGSQETQYL.

This sequence joins TRBV6-1 and TRBJ2-7; 11 bases agree with TRBD2. The CDR3 has 15 amino acids. The germline CDR1 and CDR2 sequences are MNHNS and SASEGT. J gave up 5 bases and V 5 bases, and 8 bases lay outside the gene matches. The CDR3 loop reads CASSQTGLAVHEQYF. CDR3 nucleotide sequence: TGTGCCAGCAGTCAGACGGGACTAGCGGTCCACGAGCAGTACTTC.

The chain combines TRBV7-6 with TRBJ2-2, with 7 positions matching TRBD2. This CDR3 has 17 amino acids. V dropped 2 bases and J dropped 8; count of bases not matched to a gene: 14. Germline V gene data show CDR1 as SGHVS and CDR2 as FNYEAQ. The CDR3 sequence is CASSLKIDRAGRGELFF. The CDR3 coding sequence is TGTGCCAGCAGCTTAAAAATTGACCGAGCGGGGCGGGGGGAGCTGTTTTTT.

This clonotype showed up many times. V gene TRBV11-2 combines with J gene TRBJ2-7; the D is unclear. The CDR3 sequence is 13 residues long. The germline CDR1 and CDR2 sequences are SGHAT and FQNNGV. V dropped 1 base and J dropped 3 bases, with 7 bases sitting between them. Here the CDR3 DNA reads TGTGCCAGCAGCTTAGTCCCCTTCTACGAGCAGTACTTC. This gives the protein CASSLVPFYEQYF.

V and J are TRBV15 and TRBJ1-1, with D possibly being TRBD1 (5 bases). Germline V gives CDR1 LNHNV, CDR2 YYDKDF (reference sequence). This CDR3 spans 15 amino acids. The V and J ends lost 3 bases and 2 bases respectively, with 13 bases between them. The DNA of the CDR3 is TGTGCCACCAGCAGCCGGGACGGAGTAAACACTGAAGCTTTCTTT. It encodes CATSSRDGVNTEAFF.

J is TRBJ2-1 and V is TRBV28, with D uncertain. The V gene's germline CDR1 is MDHEN and CDR2 SYDVKM. The CDR3 covers 11 residues. Trimming stripped 5 bases from V and 12 bases from J, with 11 bases between. The CDR3 sequence: CASSDRRRQFF. CDR3 coding DNA: TGTGCCAGCAGTGACCGTAGGAGGCAGTTCTTC.

The sample holds many counts of this clonotype. V gene TRBV11-2 combines with J gene TRBJ2-7; D is unresolved. The V gene lost 5 bases and the J gene lost 9 bases, with 11 bases spanning the gap. Germline V CDR1 and CDR2: SGHAT, FQNNGV. CDR3 length: 11 amino acids. The CDR3 region has the DNA TGTGCCAGCAGCGCATTTTCCGGGCAGTACTTC. This gives the protein CASSAFSGQYF.

The sample holds many counts of this clonotype. The chain carries TRBV6-1 and TRBJ2-7, with 12 bases identical to TRBD2. V dropped 5 bases and J dropped 3; count of bases not matched to a gene: 5. CDR1 MNHNS and CDR2 SASEGT come from the germline V gene. There are 15 residues in the CDR3. The CDR3 region is CASSPGTSGFYEQYF. CDR3 nucleotides: TGTGCCAGCAGTCCAGGGACTAGCGGGTTCTACGAGCAGTACTTC.